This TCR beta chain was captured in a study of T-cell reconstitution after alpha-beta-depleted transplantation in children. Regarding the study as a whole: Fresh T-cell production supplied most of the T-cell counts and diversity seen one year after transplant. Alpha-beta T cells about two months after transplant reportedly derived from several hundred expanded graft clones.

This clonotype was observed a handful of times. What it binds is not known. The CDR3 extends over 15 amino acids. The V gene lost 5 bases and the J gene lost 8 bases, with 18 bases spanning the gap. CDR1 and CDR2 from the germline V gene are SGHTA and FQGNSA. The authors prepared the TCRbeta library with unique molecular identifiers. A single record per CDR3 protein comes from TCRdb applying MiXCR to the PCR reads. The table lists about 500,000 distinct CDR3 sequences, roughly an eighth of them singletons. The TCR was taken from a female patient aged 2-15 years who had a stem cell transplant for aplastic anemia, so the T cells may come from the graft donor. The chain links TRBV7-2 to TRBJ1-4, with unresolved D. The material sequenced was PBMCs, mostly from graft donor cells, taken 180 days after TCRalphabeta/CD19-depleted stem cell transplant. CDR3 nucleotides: TGTGCCAGCAGCCTCTTCACCGGTTTAGAGGAAAAACTGTTTTTT. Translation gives CASSLFTGLEEKLFF. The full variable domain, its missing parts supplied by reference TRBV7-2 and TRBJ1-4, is GAGVSQSPSNKVTEKGKDVELRCDPISGHTALYWYRQSLGQGLEFLIYFQGNSAPDKSGLPSDRFSAERTGGSVSTLTIQRTQQEDSAVYLCASSLFTGLEEKLFFGSGTQLSVL.